These T cell receptor beta chains were read from a single sample in a study of read filtering for tumor transcriptome and immune sequencing. TCRdb re-called the reads with MiXCR, one entry per CDR3 protein. The data hold about 10,000 distinct CDR3 sequences, with 15% to 20% observed a single time. The sequencing sample was made of a population of CD138-negative cells sorted from bone marrow. These receptor sequences come from a donor at least 40 years old with multiple myeloma. Both conserved end residues are part of each CDR3. D genes are given only for firm matches. The size of a clone is reported for some rows only, either as once, few or many, or as a class for expanded clones.

medium-sized TRBJ2-1 TRBV5-1 - CASSLGGTAKNEQFF TGCGCCAGCAGCTTGGGAGGGACGGCTAAAAATGAGCAGTTCTTC
few TRBJ2-1 TRBV6-1 TRBD2 CASSEGGGTYNEQFF TGTGCCAGCAGTGAAGGGGGGGGAACCTACAATGAGCAGTTCTTC
many TRBJ2-7 TRBV30 - CAFISSYEQYF TGTGCCTTCATATCTTCTTACGAGCAGTACTTC
many TRBJ2-7 TRBV20-1 TRBD2 CSARGGLDLSSYEQYF TGCAGTGCTAGAGGCGGACTAGATCTCAGCTCCTACGAGCAGTACTTC
many TRBJ2-3 TRBV6-1 - CASSEGGITDTQYF TGTGCCAGCAGTGAAGGCGGGATCACAGATACGCAGTATTTT
many TRBJ2-5 TRBV12-3/TRBV12-4 - CASSRTTQETQYF TGTGCCAGCAGTCGGACAACCCAAGAGACCCAGTACTTC
many TRBJ2-7 TRBV6-5 - CASSPGLREEQYF TGTGCCAGCAGTCCAGGGCTGAGGGAGGAGCAGTACTTC
many TRBJ1-3 TRBV18 - CASSQYGTAGNTIYF TGTGCCAGCTCACAGTACGGGACCGCTGGAAACACCATATATTTT
many TRBJ1-5 TRBV18 TRBD1 CASSLSTGVDQPQHF TGTGCCAGCTCACTCTCGACAGGGGTCGATCAGCCCCAGCATTTT
medium-sized TRBJ2-7 TRBV12-3/TRBV12-4 - CASSLTRIYEQYF TGTGCCAGCAGCCTTACCCGGATCTACGAGCAGTACTTC
few TRBJ1-5 TRBV19 - CASRGWDQPQHF TGTGCCAGTAGGGGGTGGGACCAGCCCCAGCATTTT
many TRBJ2-2 TRBV5-1 - CASSLVESYTGELFF TGCGCCAGCAGCTTGGTCGAGTCCTACACCGGGGAGCTGTTTTTT
- TRBJ1-1 TRBV7-9 - CASSWVKNTEAFF TGCGCTAGCAGCTGGGTCAAGAACACTGAAGCTTTCTTT